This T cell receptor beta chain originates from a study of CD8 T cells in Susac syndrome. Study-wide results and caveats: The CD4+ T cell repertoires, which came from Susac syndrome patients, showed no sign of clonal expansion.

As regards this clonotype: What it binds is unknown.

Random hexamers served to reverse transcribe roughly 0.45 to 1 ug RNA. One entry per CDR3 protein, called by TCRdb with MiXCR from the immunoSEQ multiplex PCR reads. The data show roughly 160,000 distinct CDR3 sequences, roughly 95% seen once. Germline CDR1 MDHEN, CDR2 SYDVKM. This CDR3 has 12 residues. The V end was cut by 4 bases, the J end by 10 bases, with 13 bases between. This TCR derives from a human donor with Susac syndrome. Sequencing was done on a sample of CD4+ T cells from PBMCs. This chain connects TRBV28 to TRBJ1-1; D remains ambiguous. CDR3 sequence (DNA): TGTGCCAGCAGTTATATCGGGAATGGAGCTTTCTTT. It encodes CASSYIGNGAFF.